This T cell receptor (beta chain) was sequenced in a study of blood T cell repertoires in COVID-19. About the study: COVID-19 samples collected from the United States, Italy and Spain covered acute and convalescent phases. Sources were T cells, B-cell-depleted T cells, or PBMCs; the material itself was cDNA or gDNA.

As originally analysed: From reference gene primer amplification, estimates of nucleated cell counts were derived. The assay was immunoSEQ multiplex PCR, and TCRdb's table has in-frame clones only and misses some. V and J calls and clone size follow that table, whereas D and trimming were derived from the DNA. Of 150,000 to 250,000 clones in the sample, 90% to 95% were seen once. In Seattle, patients joined the study during active infection and were tracked longitudinally. Per germline, CDR1 MNHEY and CDR2 SMNVEV (reference sequence). Deletions cut 6 bases from V and 4 bases from J, with 15 bases between. There are 14 residues in the CDR3.

The rearrangement uses TRBV27 and TRBJ1-2; D is perhaps TRBD1 (6 bases). The clonotype comes from a man aged 25-45 years with COVID-19, enrolled during active disease. Sequencing was performed on peripheral blood. CDR3 region: CASSLTRTAYGYTF. DNA of the CDR3: TGTGCCAGCAGCCTGACTCGGACAGCCTATGGCTACACCTTC.